One and the same sample provided the 13 T cell receptor beta chains below, sequenced in a study of vaccination effects on CD4 cells after COVID-19. Culture lasted about 11 days before CD4+ T cell isolation. The data were produced by immunoSEQ multiplex PCR, yet TCRdb's version contains in-frame clones alone and is incomplete. The table shows tens of thousands of clones, with around four fifths occurring only once. Their recognized antigens are unknown. The sequencing here drew on CD4+ T cells from PBMCs cultured without peptide, taken before COVID-19 vaccination. Receptors originate from a human donor who had a prior SARS-CoV-2 infection.

This rearrangement joins TRBV4-3 to TRBJ2-7; TRBD2 matches 14 bases. CDR1 is LGHNA and CDR2 is YSLEER in the germline V gene. The CDR3 is 18 amino acids. J gave up 0 bases and V 1 base, and 5 bases lay outside the gene matches. CDR3 DNA: TGCGCCAGCAGCCAAGGAGCCGGGACTAGCGGGAGCTCCTACGAGCAGTACTTC. This translates into CASSQGAGTSGSSYEQYF.

The genes are TRBV9 and TRBJ1-4; weak D call: TRBD1 (6 bases). CDR3 size: 15 residues. CDR1 is SGDLS, CDR2 YYNGEE, per germline. V lost 4 bases and J lost 7, with 17 bases in between. The CDR3 DNA reads TGTGCCAGCAGCTACTCGGGGGCGCAGGGTGAAAAACTGTTTTTT. It is translated as CASSYSGAQGEKLFF.

This rearrangement joins TRBV6-5 to TRBJ1-2; 7 nucleotides align to TRBD1. The CDR3 has 16 amino acids. The V segment lost 1 base and the J segment 0 bases; nucleotides outside the gene matches: 5. Germline values: CDR1 MNHEY, CDR2 SVGAGI. CDR3 protein: CASSYFRDRSNYGYTF. CDR3 in DNA: TGTGCCAGCAGTTACTTCCGGGACAGATCTAACTATGGCTACACCTTC.

This chain connects TRBV24-1 to TRBJ2-5; D remains unclear. Germline CDR1 reads KGHDR; CDR2 reads SFDVKD. V gave up 1 base and J gave up 3 bases, with 5 bases separating them. This CDR3 spans 13 amino acids. The CDR3 reads CATSDFYKETQYF. Here the CDR3 DNA reads TGTGCCACCAGTGATTTCTATAAAGAGACCCAGTACTTC.

The rearrangement joins TRBV21-1 to TRBJ1-4. TRBV21-1 is labeled a pseudogene. The CDR3 covers 15 residues. CDR3 in amino acids: CARVGGSPTNEKLFF. In DNA form, the CDR3 reads TGTGCCAGAGTCGGGGGTTCTCCCACTAATGAAAAACTGTTTTTT.

This chain links TRBV7-9 with TRBJ2-3; D is ambiguous. Trimming left V 11 bases short and J 1 base short, with 1 base between. Germline CDR1 reads SEHNR; CDR2 reads FQNEAQ (reference sequence). CDR3 size: 9 residues. This CDR3 is CAGTDTQYF. Written as DNA, the CDR3 is TGTGCCGGCACAGATACGCAGTATTTT.

The J gene is TRBJ1-3, the V gene TRBV7-2; D not resolved. V was pared by 3 bases and J by 0 bases, with 9 bases between. Germline assignment: CDR1 SGHTA and CDR2 FQGNSA. This CDR3 has 15 residues. CDR3 sequence: CASSLVWSSGNTIYF. In DNA, the CDR3 is TGTGCCAGCAGCTTGGTTTGGAGCTCTGGAAACACCATATATTTT.

This chain uses TRBV3-1 (or the pseudogene TRBV3-2) with TRBJ2-2; D might be TRBD2 (5 bases). The ends were cut back, 1 base at V and 7 bases at J, with 10 bases in the middle. Per germline, CDR1 LGHDT and CDR2 YNNKEL (reference sequence). The CDR3 has 14 residues. CDR3 nucleotides: TGTGCCAGCAGCCAAGTTGTGGGAGACGGGGAGCTGTTTTTT. Protein sequence: CASSQVVGDGELFF.

The V and J genes are TRBV3-1 (or the pseudogene TRBV3-2) and TRBJ1-1, with 8 bases fitting TRBD1. The junction had 13 bases not matched to a gene; V was cut back by 1 base and J by 6 bases. The V gene's germline CDR1 is LGHDT and CDR2 YNNKEL (reference sequence). This CDR3 is 17 amino acids long. CDR3 in DNA: TGTGCCAGCAGCCAAGTCTGGAGGTCAGGGGGCGTCTCTGAAGCTTTCTTT. It encodes CASSQVWRSGGVSEAFF.

V gene TRBV6-5 combines with J gene TRBJ1-6; D not certain. Trimming removed 0 bases at V and 4 bases at J, with 10 bases between. Germline V CDR1 and CDR2: MNHEY, SVGAGI. This CDR3 contains 16 residues. In nucleotides, the CDR3 is TGTGCCAGCAGTTACTCCATCCAGGAATATAATTCACCCCTCCACTTT. Translating it yields CASSYSIQEYNSPLHF.

The chain links TRBV2 to TRBJ2-5, with 10 bases fitting TRBD2. This CDR3 is built from 18 residues. Germline-derived CDR1 and CDR2 are SNHLY and FYNNEI. Trimming took 0 bases from V and 0 from J; bases not matched to a gene: 7. The CDR3 DNA reads as TGTGCCAGCAGTGAAGCTCGGGCTAGCGGGGGCCACCAAGAGACCCAGTACTTC. Amino acid sequence: CASSEARASGGHQETQYF.

For the CDR3, the DNA is TGTGCCAGCAGCTTAGTTTGGGGAGTATACAATGAGCAGTTCTTC. This codes for CASSLVWGVYNEQFF. The chain has TRBV7-2 and TRBJ2-1, with a weak D call TRBD2 (5 bases). The CDR3 sequence is 15 residues long. The germline V gene has CDR1 SGHTA and CDR2 FQGNSA. V gave up 1 base and J gave up 4 bases, with 11 bases separating them. The whole variable domain, remainder taken from reference TRBV7-2 and TRBJ2-1, is GAGVSQSPSNKVTEKGKDVELRCDPISGHTALYWYRQSLGQGLEFLIYFQGNSAPDKSGLPSDRFSAERTGGSVSTLTIQRTQQEDSAVYLCASSLVWGVYNEQFFGPGTRLTVL.

The sample holds a few counts of this clone. The chain joins TRBV30 to TRBJ2-7; TRBD2 is a possible D gene (5 bases). The length of the CDR3 is 14 residues. Germline-derived CDR1 and CDR2 are GTSNPN and SVGIG (reference sequence). Deletions cut 0 bases from V and 4 bases from J, with 13 bases between. CDR3 sequence (DNA): TGTGCCTGGAGTGTTACGGGAATACCTTACGAGCAGTACTTC. Amino acids: CAWSVTGIPYEQYF.